Below, one T cell receptor beta chain is given with its context. Clones were sequenced by immunoSEQ multiplex PCR, and TCRdb holds only the in-frame ones, with some missing. The sample holds fewer than 150,000 clones, around four fifths seen once. The data are from a study of blood T cell repertoires in COVID-19. Across the study: Specimens from acute and convalescent COVID-19 originated in the United States, Italy and Spain. T cells, B-cell-depleted T cells, or PBMCs provided the cDNA or gDNA that served as material.

The trim removed 5 bases at V and 3 bases at J, leaving 6 bases unmatched. Germline CDR1 reads PRHDT; CDR2 reads FYEKMQ (reference sequence). This CDR3 region has 15 residues. The sequenced material came from peripheral blood. The chain is built from TRBV13 and TRBJ2-5; TRBD1 agrees at 10 bases. The TCR was taken from a man aged 80 or over with acute or convalescent COVID-19. CDR3: CASSPTGQGKETQYF. CDR3 nucleotides: TGTGCCAGCAGCCCGACGGGACAGGGGAAAGAGACCCAGTACTTC.